The 9 T cell receptor beta chains presented below share a single source sample, sequenced in a study of Graves' ophthalmopathy and Graves' hyperthyroidism. Amplification from RNA transcripts yielded the TCR beta CDR3 regions. HTBI primers served in a first-round RT-PCR, which a second-round multiplex PCR followed. TCRdb ran MiXCR on the multiplex PCR reads and lists one entry per CDR3 protein. The repertoire has about 380,000 distinct CDR3 sequences, approximately 15% of them found once; the top ten carry approximately 7%. Sequencing was performed on peripheral blood. These receptor sequences come from a woman aged 18 to 35 with stable Graves' hyperthyroidism.

The chain links TRBV2 to TRBJ1-5; 10 bases are shared with TRBD1. The ends lost 7 bases at V and 2 bases at J; junction bases unmatched: 2. Looked up from germline, CDR1 is SNHLY and CDR2 is FYNNEI. There are 14 residues in the CDR3. The CDR3 reads CASMGQGRNQPQHF. The CDR3 DNA is TGTGCCAGCATGGGACAGGGGCGCAATCAGCCCCAGCATTTT.

This clonotype was recorded many times. This chain links TRBV10-3 with TRBJ1-5; the D gene is possibly TRBD1 (6 bases). Germline V gives CDR1 ENHRY, CDR2 SYGVKD. V was trimmed by 6 bases and J by 4 bases, leaving 10 bases between them. The CDR3 consists of 13 residues. CDR3 DNA: TGTGCCATCAGGGACAGTCAAAATCAGCCCCAGCATTTT. Its translation is CAIRDSQNQPQHF.

This clonotype was observed many times. The chain carries TRBV28 and TRBJ2-5, with no clear D. This CDR3 contains 16 residues. Trimming stripped 4 bases from V and 2 bases from J, with 17 bases between. Germline assignment: CDR1 MDHEN and CDR2 SYDVKM. The CDR3 sequence: CASSSPQHGPQETQYF. CDR3 coding DNA: TGTGCCAGCAGTTCCCCCCAACATGGACCGCAAGAGACCCAGTACTTC.

In this sample, this clonotype turned up many times. This chain connects TRBV2 to TRBJ1-2; D call uncertain. This CDR3 comprises 16 residues. The germline CDR1 and CDR2 sequences are SNHLY and FYNNEI. The V end was cut by 7 bases, the J end by 3 bases, with 21 bases between. Here the CDR3 reads CASTPSLTRGYYGYTF. The CDR3 nucleotides are TGTGCCAGCACCCCGTCCCTGACCCGAGGGTACTATGGCTACACCTTC.

Ten or more counts support this clonotype. V and J are TRBV7-2 and TRBJ1-1, with D unresolved. Germline lookup yields CDR1 SGHTA and CDR2 FQGNSA. The CDR3 totals 12 residues. V was cut by 1 base and J by 7 bases, with 7 bases left in between. The CDR3 DNA is TGTGCCAGCAGCTTAGTGGGTCGTGAAGCTTTCTTT. Protein: CASSLVGREAFF.

Turning to this clonotype: A much more abundant neighbour one base away suggests this may be a read error. V usage is TRBV12-3 or TRBV12-4 and J usage is TRBJ1-1; the match to TRBD1 covers 7 bases. CDR3 size: 14 residues. Here the CDR3 reads CASGEGGMNTEACF. CDR3 nucleotide sequence: TGTGCCAGCGGGGAAGGGGGCATGAACACTGAAGCTTGCTTT.

There are many counts of this clonotype. The chain couples TRBV27 to TRBJ2-2; 7 nucleotides match TRBD2. The germline CDR1 and CDR2 sequences are MNHEY and SMNVEV (reference sequence). V dropped 3 bases and J dropped 5; count of bases not matched to a gene: 9. This CDR3 has 16 amino acids. The CDR3 DNA reads TGTGCCAGCAGTTTTCGCCGCGGGGGAGGTACCGGGGAGCTGTTTTTT. Protein sequence: CASSFRRGGGTGELFF.

This clonotype was observed at least ten times. The V gene is TRBV9, the J gene TRBJ2-7; tentatively, D is TRBD1 (7 bases). CDR1 SGDLS and CDR2 YYNGEE come from the germline V gene. This CDR3 comprises 15 residues. V was shortened by 0 bases and J by 0 bases, with 10 bases between the two germline ends. CDR3 region: CASSVGGDSSYEQYF. The DNA for the CDR3 is TGTGCCAGCAGCGTAGGGGGGGACAGCTCCTACGAGCAGTACTTC.

CDR3 in amino acids: CASSLELAQPQHF. In DNA, the CDR3 is TGTGCCAGCAGTTTAGAGTTGGCCCAGCCCCAGCATTTT. V and J are TRBV12-3 or TRBV12-4 and TRBJ1-5; D is unclear. Deletions cut 1 base from V and 7 bases from J, with 8 bases between. This CDR3 spans 13 amino acids.